This TCR beta chain was profiled in a study of blood T cell repertoires in COVID-19. As originally analysed: The authors estimated nucleated cell counts from reference gene primer amplification. Clones were sequenced by immunoSEQ multiplex PCR, and TCRdb holds only the in-frame ones, with some missing. For V, J and clone size, that table is used; D and trimming come from the DNA. The profile covers around 320,000 clones, with about 90% appearing a single time and 8.5% to 14% taken by the ten largest. Patients of the Seattle cohort, enrolled during active infection, were followed longitudinally. The clonotype was recovered from a woman aged 25 to 39 with COVID-19, enrolled during active disease. Sequencing used peripheral blood.

The DNA for the CDR3 is TGTGCCAGCACCCCACAGGGGCCGTTAAGCTATGGCTACACCTTC. Translated: CASTPQGPLSYGYTF. This chain uses TRBV27 with TRBJ1-2; TRBD1 agrees at 7 bases. From germline, CDR1 is MNHEY and CDR2 SMNVEV (reference sequence). The CDR3 length is 15 residues. Germline trimming cut 7 bases from V and 4 bases from J; bases unmatched to any gene: 12.